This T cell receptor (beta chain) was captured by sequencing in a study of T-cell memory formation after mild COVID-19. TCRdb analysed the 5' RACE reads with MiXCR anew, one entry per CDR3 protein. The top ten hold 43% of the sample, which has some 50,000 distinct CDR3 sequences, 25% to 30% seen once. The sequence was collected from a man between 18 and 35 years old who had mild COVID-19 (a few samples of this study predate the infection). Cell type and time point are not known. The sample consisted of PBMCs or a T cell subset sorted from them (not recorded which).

CDR3 DNA: TGTGCCAGCAGTGATGCGCGCCTCGCGGTCTACGAGCAGTACTTC. Amino acid sequence: CASSDARLAVYEQYF. The chain has TRBV2 and TRBJ2-7, with no clear D. The CDR3 runs 15 residues. Trimming left V 3 bases short and J 3 bases short, with 15 bases between. Germline V gives CDR1 SNHLY, CDR2 FYNNEI.